Given below is one T cell receptor (beta chain) in context. The antigen is undetermined. Use of 60 Vbeta and 13 Jbeta primers characterized the PCR. Sequenced by immunoSEQ multiplex PCR; TCRdb stores in-frame clones only, minus some. The table shows more than 55,000 clones, with roughly four fifths occurring only once. The sample originates from a study of cytomegalovirus exposure and HLA in healthy donors. Notes on the study in general: Earlier analysis looked at TCR beta V segments, and most were productive about 90% or about 30% of the time. In a later analysis, V- and J-gene trimming of beta chains associated with a DCLRE1C missense variant, replicated independently.

Germline values: CDR1 LGHNA, CDR2 YSLEER. After removal of 0 bases from V and 4 bases from J, the junction contained 4 bases not matched to a gene. CDR3 length equals 15 residues. This chain connects TRBV4-3 to TRBJ2-5; 8 bases map to TRBD2. Source material: PBMCs. The TCR comes from a human donor in good health. CDR3 amino acids: CASSQETSVRETQYF. DNA for the CDR3: TGCGCCAGCAGCCAAGAGACTAGCGTTCGAGAGACCCAGTACTTC.